This TCR beta chain originates from a study of PD-L1 blockade in urothelial cancer. Study-wide background: Earlier, patients had received 0 to 3 chemotherapy regimens. Blood yielded a median of around 150,000 T cells per sample.

Time point specified: pretreatment peripheral blood. Enrolled patients showed locally advanced or metastatic urothelial carcinoma. PCRs each included synthetic TCR analog templates spiked in. Assay used: immunoSEQ multiplex PCR; TCRdb lists only in-frame clones, some missing. In the table there are around 100,000 clones, around 90% of which are singletons. The V gene's germline CDR1 is SSHAT and CDR2 FNYEAQ (reference sequence). This CDR3 contains 17 residues. Losses at the gene ends were 5 bases for V and 6 bases for J; bases not matched to a gene: 10. The TCR comes from a man between 60 and 75 years old with urothelial cancer. This chain uses TRBV7-7 with TRBJ2-2; TRBD2 matches at 12 bases. The sequencing here drew on PBMCs, taken around atezolizumab (anti-PD-L1) treatment. CDR3 nucleotide sequence: TGTGCCAGCAGCCAGCCCGGACTAGCGGGGAGGTCCGGGGAGCTGTTTTTT. Translated, it gives CASSQPGLAGRSGELFF.